The next 19 T cell receptor beta chains were all read from a single sample in a study of monozygotic twins with inflammatory bowel disease. TCRdb reprocessed the 5' RACE reads and stores each CDR3 protein as one record, lacking DNA. The specimen's table records 350,000 to 500,000 distinct CDR3 sequences. The sequenced sample was blood. The receptors were gathered from a human donor with ulcerative colitis or Crohn's disease, or a healthy co-twin of an affected twin (not recorded which).

This rearrangement joins TRBV20-1 to TRBJ2-3; without DNA, the TCRdb call of TRBD1 cannot be checked. CDR3 length: 17 amino acids. CDR1 is DFQATT and CDR2 is SNEGSKA in the germline V gene (reference sequence). CDR3 protein: CSATGTGGIAFTDTQYF.

The chain is built from TRBV20-1 and TRBJ2-5; without DNA, the TCRdb call of TRBD1 cannot be checked. In germline, CDR1 is DFQATT, CDR2 SNEGSKA (reference sequence). This CDR3 is 12 amino acids long. CDR3: CSAGDRREAQYF.

The chain couples TRBV19 to TRBJ2-1; the D call from TCRdb, TRBD2, cannot be confirmed without DNA. CDR3 length: 17 residues. CDR1 and CDR2 from the germline V gene are LNHDA and SQIVND (reference sequence). CDR3 sequence reads: CASSIALTPILGNEQFF.

The gene calls are TRBV29-1 and TRBJ2-7; the TCRdb D gene call, TRBD2, has no DNA to confirm it. Germline CDR1 is SQVTM and CDR2 is ANQGSEA. The CDR3 is made up of 12 amino acids. CDR3 protein: CSVGTSSYEQYF.

The chain links TRBV5-1 to TRBJ2-7; TCRdb designates TRBD2, a call that cannot be tested without DNA. CDR3 length equals 12 residues. Germline V gives CDR1 SGHRS, CDR2 YFSETQ. CDR3 amino acids: CASRDLGYEQYF.

This sequence joins TRBV7-2 and TRBJ1-1; TCRdb's D gene call, TRBD1, goes unchecked for lack of DNA. Germline CDR1 reads SGHTA; CDR2 reads FQGNSA. This CDR3 is 15 amino acids long. CDR3 amino acids: CASSSQGGTGVSAFF.

The gene calls are TRBV15 and TRBJ2-3; TCRdb names TRBD2, which stays unverified in the absence of DNA. The CDR3 spans 18 residues. The V gene's germline CDR1 is LNHNV and CDR2 YYDKDF (reference sequence). The CDR3: CATSTRLVGTSSTDTQYF.

The chain has TRBV4-3 and TRBJ1-3. The CDR3 sequence is 13 residues long. CDR1 is LGHNA and CDR2 is YSLEER in the germline V gene. This chain's CDR3 is CASAAVSGNSIYF.

The chain is built from TRBV6-6 and TRBJ2-5; the TRBD1 assignment by TCRdb is unverifiable without DNA. This CDR3 has 14 amino acids. CDR1 and CDR2 (germline): MNHNY, SVGAGI (reference sequence). The CDR3 is CASSYLTGADDQYF.

The chain carries TRBV5-1 and TRBJ2-7; TCRdb names TRBD2, which stays unverified in the absence of DNA. Per the germline V gene, CDR1 is SGHRS and CDR2 is YFSETQ. This CDR3 is 15 amino acids long. The CDR3 spells CASSLTTSGPYEQYF.

The chain joins TRBV15 to TRBJ2-1; the TRBD1 assignment by TCRdb is unverifiable without DNA. CDR3 length equals 14 residues. Germline V gene sequence: CDR1 LNHNV, CDR2 YYDKDF (reference sequence). The CDR3 region is CATSRDLEGGPVFF.

This CDR3 reads CASSNSGGIPETQYF. The rearrangement links TRBV7-2 to TRBJ2-5; without DNA, the TCRdb call of TRBD2 cannot be checked. Germline V gene sequence: CDR1 SGHTA, CDR2 FQGNSA. The CDR3 runs to 15 residues.

CDR3 residues: CASSSQRNEQFF. V gene TRBV7-2 combines with J gene TRBJ2-1. The CDR3 sequence is 12 residues long. Germline V gives CDR1 SGHTA, CDR2 FQGNSA.

The genes are TRBV7-8 and TRBJ2-3; the D gene TCRdb calls, TRBD2, cannot be checked with no DNA. Germline V CDR1 and CDR2: SGHVS, FQNEAQ. The CDR3 totals 16 residues. The CDR3 loop reads CASSSYLTGGRDTQYF.

The chain combines TRBV12-3 or TRBV12-4 with TRBJ2-6; TCRdb's assignment of TRBD1 cannot be checked, as there is no DNA. There are 15 residues in the CDR3. CDR3 amino acids: CASSATGIGANVLTF.

This chain connects TRBV12-3 or TRBV12-4 to TRBJ1-3. CDR3 length: 14 amino acids. The CDR3 loop reads CASSLKFSGNTIYF.

This chain joins TRBV30 and TRBJ2-2. CDR3 length: 13 amino acids. Germline V gene sequence: CDR1 GTSNPN, CDR2 SVGIG (reference sequence). The CDR3 is CAWSDRLAGELFF.

The chain joins TRBV5-1 to TRBJ1-1; the TRBD1 assignment by TCRdb is unverifiable without DNA. The CDR3 sequence is 14 residues long. The germline V gene has CDR1 SGHRS and CDR2 YFSETQ. The CDR3 spells CASSSGTGNTEAFF.

The gene calls are TRBV25-1 and TRBJ2-7; the D call from TCRdb, TRBD1, cannot be confirmed without DNA. The germline CDR1 and CDR2 sequences are MGHDK and SYGVNS. The CDR3 length is 18 residues. CDR3 amino acids: CASSELEALGTGNFRQYF.